The sequence of this T cell receptor beta chain was determined in a study of T cell responses to AZD1222 COVID-19 vaccine. The CDR3 runs 13 residues. Germline V gives CDR1 GTSNPN, CDR2 SVGIG (reference sequence). V lost 4 bases, J lost 1 base, and 7 bases lay in between. Libraries were prepared by immunoSEQ multiplex PCR; TCRdb keeps only in-frame clonotypes and omits some of them. The table includes some 130,000 clones, around 84% detected once. This rearrangement joins TRBV30 to TRBJ1-4, with TRBD1 as a possible D gene (5 bases). The TCR was taken from an adult in good health. The input for sequencing was peripheral blood, taken on day 0 of AZD1222 vaccination. CDR3 sequence (DNA): TGTGCCTGGACAGGGAGAACTAATGAAAAACTGTTTTTT. This translates into CAWTGRTNEKLFF.